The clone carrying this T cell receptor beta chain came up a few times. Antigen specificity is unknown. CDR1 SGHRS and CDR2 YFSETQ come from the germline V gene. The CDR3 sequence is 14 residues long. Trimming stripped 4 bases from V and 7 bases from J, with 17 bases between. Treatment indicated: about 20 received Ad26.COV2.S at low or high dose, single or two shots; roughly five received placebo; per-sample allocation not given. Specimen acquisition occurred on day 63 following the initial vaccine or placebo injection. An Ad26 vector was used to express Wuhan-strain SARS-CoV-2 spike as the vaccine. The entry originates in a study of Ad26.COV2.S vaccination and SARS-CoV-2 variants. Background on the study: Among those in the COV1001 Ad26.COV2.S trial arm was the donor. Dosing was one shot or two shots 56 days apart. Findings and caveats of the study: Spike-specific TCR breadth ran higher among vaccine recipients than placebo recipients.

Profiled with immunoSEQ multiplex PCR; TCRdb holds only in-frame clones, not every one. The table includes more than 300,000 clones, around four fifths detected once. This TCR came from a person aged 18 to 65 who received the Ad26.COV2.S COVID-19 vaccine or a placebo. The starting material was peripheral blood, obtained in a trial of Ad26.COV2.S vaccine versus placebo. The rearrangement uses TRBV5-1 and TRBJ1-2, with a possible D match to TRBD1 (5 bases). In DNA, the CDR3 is TGCGCCAGCAGCCCCGACAGTGGAGAGGGTGGCTACACCTTC. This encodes CASSPDSGEGGYTF.